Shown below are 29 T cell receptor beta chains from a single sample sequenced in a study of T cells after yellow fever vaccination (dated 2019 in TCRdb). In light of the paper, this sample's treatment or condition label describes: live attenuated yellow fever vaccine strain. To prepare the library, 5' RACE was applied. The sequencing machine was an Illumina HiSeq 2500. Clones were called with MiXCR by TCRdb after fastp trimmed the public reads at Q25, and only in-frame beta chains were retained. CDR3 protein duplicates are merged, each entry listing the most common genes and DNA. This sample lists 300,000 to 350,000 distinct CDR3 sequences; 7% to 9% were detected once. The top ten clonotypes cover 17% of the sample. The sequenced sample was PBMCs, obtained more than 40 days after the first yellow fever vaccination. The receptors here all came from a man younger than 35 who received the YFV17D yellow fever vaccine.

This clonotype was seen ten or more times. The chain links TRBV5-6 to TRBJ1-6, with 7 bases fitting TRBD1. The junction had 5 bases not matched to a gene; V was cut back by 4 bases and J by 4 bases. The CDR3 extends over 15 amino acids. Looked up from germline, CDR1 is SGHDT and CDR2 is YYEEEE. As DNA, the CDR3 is TGTGCCAGCAGCCCCGCAGGGGGATATAATTCACCCCTCCACTTT. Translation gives CASSPAGGYNSPLHF.

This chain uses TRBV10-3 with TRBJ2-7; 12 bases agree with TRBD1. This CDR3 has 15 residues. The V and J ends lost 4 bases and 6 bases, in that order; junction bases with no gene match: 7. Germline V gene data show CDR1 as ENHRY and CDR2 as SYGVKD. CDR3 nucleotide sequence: TGTGCCATCAGTGCCACCGGGACAGGGGGCGGCGAGCAGTACTTC. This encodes CAISATGTGGGEQYF.

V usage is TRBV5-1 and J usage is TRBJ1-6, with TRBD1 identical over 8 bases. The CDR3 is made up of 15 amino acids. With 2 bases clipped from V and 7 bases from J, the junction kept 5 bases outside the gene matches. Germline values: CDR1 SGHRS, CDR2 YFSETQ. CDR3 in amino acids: CASSFGGQVNSPLHF. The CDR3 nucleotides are TGCGCCAGCAGCTTCGGGGGACAGGTGAATTCACCCCTCCACTTT.

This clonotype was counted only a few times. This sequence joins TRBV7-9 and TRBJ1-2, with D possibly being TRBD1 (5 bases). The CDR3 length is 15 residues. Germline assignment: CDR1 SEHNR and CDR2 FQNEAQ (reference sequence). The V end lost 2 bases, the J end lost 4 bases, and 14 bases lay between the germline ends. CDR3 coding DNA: TGTGCCAGCAGCTTATGGGGCCGGGGACTCTATGGCTACACCTTC. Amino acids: CASSLWGRGLYGYTF.

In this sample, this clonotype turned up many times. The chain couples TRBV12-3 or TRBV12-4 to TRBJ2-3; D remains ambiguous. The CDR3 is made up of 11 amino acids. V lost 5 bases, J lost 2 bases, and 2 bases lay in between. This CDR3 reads CASSDTDTQYF. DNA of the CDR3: TGTGCCAGCAGTGACACAGATACGCAGTATTTT.

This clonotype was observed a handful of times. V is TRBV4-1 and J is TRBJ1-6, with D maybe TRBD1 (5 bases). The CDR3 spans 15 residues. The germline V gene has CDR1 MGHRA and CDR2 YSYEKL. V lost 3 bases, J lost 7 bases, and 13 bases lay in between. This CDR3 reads CASSQPTESNSPLHF. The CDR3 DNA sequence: TGCGCCAGCAGCCAGCCGACAGAATCAAATTCACCCCTCCACTTT.

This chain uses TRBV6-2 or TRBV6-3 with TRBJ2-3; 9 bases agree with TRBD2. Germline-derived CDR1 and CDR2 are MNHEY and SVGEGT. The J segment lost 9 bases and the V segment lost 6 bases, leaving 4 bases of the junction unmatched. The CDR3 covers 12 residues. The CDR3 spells CASRDGTSTQYF. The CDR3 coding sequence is TGTGCCAGCAGAGACGGGACTAGCACGCAGTATTTT.

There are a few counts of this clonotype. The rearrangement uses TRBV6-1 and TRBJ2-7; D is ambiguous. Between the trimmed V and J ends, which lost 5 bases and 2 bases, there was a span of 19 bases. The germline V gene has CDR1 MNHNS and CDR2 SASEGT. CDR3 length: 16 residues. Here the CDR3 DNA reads TGTGCCAGCAGTACCCTTGGTAGCTCTTATACCTACGAGCAGTACTTC. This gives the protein CASSTLGSSYTYEQYF.

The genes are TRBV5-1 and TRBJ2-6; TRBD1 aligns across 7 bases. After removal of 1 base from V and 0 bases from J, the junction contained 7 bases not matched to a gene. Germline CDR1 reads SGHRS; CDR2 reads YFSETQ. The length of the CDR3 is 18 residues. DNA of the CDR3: TGCGCCAGCAGCTTGACAGTGGCAGGGGGCTCTGGGGCCAACGTCCTGACTTTC. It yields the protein CASSLTVAGGSGANVLTF.

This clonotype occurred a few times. DNA for the CDR3: TGTGCCAGTACCCCTATGGACTCCTACACTGAAGCTTTCTTT. Its translation is CASTPMDSYTEAFF. The chain combines TRBV19 with TRBJ1-1; D uncertain. With 7 bases removed from V and 3 bases from J, the gap between germline ends came to 15 bases. The CDR3 has 14 residues. The germline gives CDR1 LNHDA, CDR2 SQIVND (reference sequence).

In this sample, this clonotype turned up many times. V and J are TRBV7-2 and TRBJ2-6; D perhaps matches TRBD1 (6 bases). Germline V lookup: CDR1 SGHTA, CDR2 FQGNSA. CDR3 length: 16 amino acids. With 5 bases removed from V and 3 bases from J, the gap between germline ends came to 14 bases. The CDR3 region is CASSEETGYGANVLTF. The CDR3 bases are TGTGCCAGCAGCGAGGAAACAGGGTATGGGGCCAACGTCCTGACTTTC.

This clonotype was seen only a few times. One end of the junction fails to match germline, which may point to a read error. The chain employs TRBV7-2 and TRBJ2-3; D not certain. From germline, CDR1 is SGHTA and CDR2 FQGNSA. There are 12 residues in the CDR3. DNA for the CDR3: TGTGCCAGCAGCATCGGCACGGATACGCAGTATTTT. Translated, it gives CASSIGTDTQYF.

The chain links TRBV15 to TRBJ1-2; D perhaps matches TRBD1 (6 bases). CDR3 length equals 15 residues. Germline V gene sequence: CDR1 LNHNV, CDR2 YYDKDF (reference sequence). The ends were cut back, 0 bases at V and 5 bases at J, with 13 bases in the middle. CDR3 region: CATSREVGANYGYTF. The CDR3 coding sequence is TGTGCCACCAGCAGAGAGGTGGGGGCAAATTATGGCTACACCTTC.

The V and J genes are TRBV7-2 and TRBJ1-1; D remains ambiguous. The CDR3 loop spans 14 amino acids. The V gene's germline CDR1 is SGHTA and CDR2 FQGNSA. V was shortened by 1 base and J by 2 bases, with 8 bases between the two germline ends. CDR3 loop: CASSLVFLNTEAFF. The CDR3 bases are TGTGCCAGCAGCTTAGTTTTTCTTAACACTGAAGCTTTCTTT.

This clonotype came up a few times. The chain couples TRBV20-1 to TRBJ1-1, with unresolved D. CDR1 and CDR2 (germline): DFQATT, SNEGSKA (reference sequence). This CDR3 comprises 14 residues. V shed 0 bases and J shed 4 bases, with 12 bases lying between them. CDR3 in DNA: TGCAGTGCTAGAGAACCCACCATGGGCACTGAAGCTTTCTTT. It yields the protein CSAREPTMGTEAFF.

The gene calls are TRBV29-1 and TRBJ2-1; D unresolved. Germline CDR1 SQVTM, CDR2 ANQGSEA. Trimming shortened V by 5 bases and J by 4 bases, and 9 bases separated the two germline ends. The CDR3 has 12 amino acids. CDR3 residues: CSVSDWYNEQFF. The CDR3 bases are TGCAGCGTTTCTGACTGGTACAATGAGCAGTTCTTC.

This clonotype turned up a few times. Here the CDR3 DNA reads TGTGCCAGCCGAGGCGGGGCCTCTGGAAACACCATATATTTT. Its protein product is CASRGGASGNTIYF. The chain couples TRBV9 to TRBJ1-3, with TRBD1 as a possible D gene (5 bases). CDR1 SGDLS and CDR2 YYNGEE come from the germline V gene. The CDR3 runs to 14 residues. The V and J ends lost 7 bases and 0 bases respectively, with 11 bases between them.

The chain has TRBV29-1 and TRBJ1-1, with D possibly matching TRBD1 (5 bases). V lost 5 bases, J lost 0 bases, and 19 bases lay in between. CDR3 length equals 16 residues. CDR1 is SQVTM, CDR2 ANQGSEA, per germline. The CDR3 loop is CSVSEMRGLLNTEAFF. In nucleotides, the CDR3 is TGCAGCGTTTCTGAAATGAGGGGCTTATTGAACACTGAAGCTTTCTTT.

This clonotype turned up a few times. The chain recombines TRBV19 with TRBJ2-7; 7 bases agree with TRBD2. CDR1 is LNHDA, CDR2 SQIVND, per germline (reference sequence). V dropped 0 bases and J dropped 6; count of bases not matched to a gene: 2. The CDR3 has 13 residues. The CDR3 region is CASSIERGSEQYV. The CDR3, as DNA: TGTGCCAGTAGTATAGAGCGGGGGAGCGAGCAGTACGTC.

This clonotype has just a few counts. The CDR3 DNA sequence: TGTGCCAGCAGTTACTCTAGGCGGGGGAACACTGAAGCTTTCTTT. It is translated as CASSYSRRGNTEAFF. The V and J genes are TRBV6-5 and TRBJ1-1; D not certain. The CDR3 spans 15 residues. Trimming removed 0 bases at V and 1 base at J, with 9 bases between. The V gene's germline CDR1 is MNHEY and CDR2 SVGAGI.

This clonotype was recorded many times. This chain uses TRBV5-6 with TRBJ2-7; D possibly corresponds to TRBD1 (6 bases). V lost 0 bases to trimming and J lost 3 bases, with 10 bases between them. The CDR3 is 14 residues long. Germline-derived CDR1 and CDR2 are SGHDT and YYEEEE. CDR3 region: CASSLGQAVYEQYV. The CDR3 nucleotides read TGTGCCAGCAGCTTGGGACAGGCGGTCTACGAGCAGTACGTC.

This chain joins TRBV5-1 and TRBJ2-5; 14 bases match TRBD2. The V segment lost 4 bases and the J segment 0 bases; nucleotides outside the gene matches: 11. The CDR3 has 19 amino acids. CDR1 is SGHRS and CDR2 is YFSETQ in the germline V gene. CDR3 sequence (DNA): TGCGCCAGCAGCACGTCCGGGACTAGCGGGGGCCCGTACCAAGAGACCCAGTACTTC. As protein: CASSTSGTSGGPYQETQYF.

The chain's CDR3 is CASSQRGRGYNEQFF. The CDR3 nucleotides read TGCGCCAGCAGTCAGAGGGGACGGGGGTACAATGAGCAGTTCTTC. The rearrangement uses TRBV23-1 and TRBJ2-1, with a possible D match to TRBD2 (6 bases). TRBV23-1 is designated an ORF whose function remains uncertain. The CDR3 loop spans 15 amino acids. The V end was cut by 3 bases, the J end by 4 bases, with 13 bases between.

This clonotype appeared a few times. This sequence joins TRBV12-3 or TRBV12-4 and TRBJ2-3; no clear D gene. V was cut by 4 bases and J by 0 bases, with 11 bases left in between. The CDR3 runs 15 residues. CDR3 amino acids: CASSSYLGSTDTQYF. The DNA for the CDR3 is TGTGCCAGCAGTTCGTATTTGGGCAGCACAGATACGCAGTATTTT.

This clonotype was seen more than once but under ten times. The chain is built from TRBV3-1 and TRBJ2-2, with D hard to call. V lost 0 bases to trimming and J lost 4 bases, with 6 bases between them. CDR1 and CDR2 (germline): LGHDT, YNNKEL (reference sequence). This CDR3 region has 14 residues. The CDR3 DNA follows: TGTGCCAGCAGCCAAGATCCGGGCACCGGGGAGCTGTTTTTT. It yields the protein CASSQDPGTGELFF. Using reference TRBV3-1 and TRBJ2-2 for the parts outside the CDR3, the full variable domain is DTAVSQTPKYLVTQMGNDKSIKCEQNLGHDTMYWYKQDSKKFLKIMFSYNNKELIINETVPNRFSPKSPDKAHLNLHINSLELGDSAVYFCASSQDPGTGELFFGEGSRLTVL.

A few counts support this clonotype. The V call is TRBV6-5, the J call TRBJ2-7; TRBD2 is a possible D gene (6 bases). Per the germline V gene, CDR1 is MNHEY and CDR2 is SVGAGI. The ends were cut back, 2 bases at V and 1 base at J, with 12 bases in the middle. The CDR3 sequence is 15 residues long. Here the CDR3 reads CASSYRGTLSYEQYF. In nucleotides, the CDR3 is TGTGCCAGCAGTTACCGGGGGACTCTATCCTACGAGCAGTACTTC.

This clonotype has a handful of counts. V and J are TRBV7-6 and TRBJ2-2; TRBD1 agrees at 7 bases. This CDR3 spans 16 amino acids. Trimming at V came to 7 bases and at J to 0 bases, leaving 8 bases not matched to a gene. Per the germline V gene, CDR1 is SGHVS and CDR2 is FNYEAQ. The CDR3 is CASTSTDRANTGELFF. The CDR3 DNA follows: TGTGCCAGCACCTCCACCGACAGGGCGAACACCGGGGAGCTGTTTTTT.

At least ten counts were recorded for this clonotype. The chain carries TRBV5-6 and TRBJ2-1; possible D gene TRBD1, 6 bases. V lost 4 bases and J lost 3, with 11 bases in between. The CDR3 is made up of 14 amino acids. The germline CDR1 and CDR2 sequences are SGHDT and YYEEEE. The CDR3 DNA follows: TGTGCCAGCAGCCCGCGACAGGACTACAATGAGCAGTTCTTC. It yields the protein CASSPRQDYNEQFF.

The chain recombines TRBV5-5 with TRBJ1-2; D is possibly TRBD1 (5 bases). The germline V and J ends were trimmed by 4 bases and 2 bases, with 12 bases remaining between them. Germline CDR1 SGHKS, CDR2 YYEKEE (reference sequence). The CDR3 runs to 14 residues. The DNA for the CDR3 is TGTGCCAGCAGCCAGACGACAGACAACTATGGCTACACCTTC. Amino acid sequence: CASSQTTDNYGYTF.